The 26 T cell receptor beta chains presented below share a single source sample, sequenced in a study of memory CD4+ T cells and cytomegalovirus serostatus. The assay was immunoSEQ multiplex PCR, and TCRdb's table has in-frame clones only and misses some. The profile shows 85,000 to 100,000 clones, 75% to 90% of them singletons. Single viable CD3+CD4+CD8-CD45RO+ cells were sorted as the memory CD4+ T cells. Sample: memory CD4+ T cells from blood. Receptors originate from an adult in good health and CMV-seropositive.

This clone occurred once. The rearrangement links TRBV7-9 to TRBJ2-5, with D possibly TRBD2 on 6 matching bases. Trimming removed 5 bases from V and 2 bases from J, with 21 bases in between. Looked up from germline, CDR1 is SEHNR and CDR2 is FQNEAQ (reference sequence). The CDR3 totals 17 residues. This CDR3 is CASSPPRGRREQETQYF. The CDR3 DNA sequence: TGTGCCAGCAGCCCGCCCCGGGGGAGAAGGGAACAAGAGACCCAGTACTTC.

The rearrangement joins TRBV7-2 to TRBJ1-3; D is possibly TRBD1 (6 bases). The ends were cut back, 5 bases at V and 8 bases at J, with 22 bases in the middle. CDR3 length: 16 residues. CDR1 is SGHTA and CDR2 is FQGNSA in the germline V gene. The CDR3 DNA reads TGTGCCAGCAGCCTAGGACAGCTGGGAACACGGGACACCATATATTTT. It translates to CASSLGQLGTRDTIYF.

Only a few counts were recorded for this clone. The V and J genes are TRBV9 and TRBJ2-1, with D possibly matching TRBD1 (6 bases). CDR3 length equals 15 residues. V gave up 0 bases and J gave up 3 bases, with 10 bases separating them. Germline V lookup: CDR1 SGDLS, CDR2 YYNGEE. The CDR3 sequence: CASSVGTASYNEQFF. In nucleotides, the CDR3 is TGTGCCAGCAGCGTAGGGACAGCTAGCTACAATGAGCAGTTCTTC.

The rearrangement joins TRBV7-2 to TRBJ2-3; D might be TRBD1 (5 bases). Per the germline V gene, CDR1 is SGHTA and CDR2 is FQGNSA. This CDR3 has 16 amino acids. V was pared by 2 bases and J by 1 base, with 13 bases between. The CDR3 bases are TGTGCCAGCAGCTTAATCCCAGGGTGGGGCACAGATACGCAGTATTTT. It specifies CASSLIPGWGTDTQYF.

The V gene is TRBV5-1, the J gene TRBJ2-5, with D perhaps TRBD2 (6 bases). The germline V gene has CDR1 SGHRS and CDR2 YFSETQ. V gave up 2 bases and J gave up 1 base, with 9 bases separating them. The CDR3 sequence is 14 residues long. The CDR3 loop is CASSFSGGQETQYF. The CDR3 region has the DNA TGCGCCAGCAGCTTTAGCGGAGGCCAAGAGACCCAGTACTTC.

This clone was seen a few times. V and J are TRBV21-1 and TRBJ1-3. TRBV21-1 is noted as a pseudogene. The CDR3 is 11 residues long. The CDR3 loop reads CARVVRDTIYF. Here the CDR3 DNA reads TGTGCCAGGGTGGTACGGGACACCATATATTTT.

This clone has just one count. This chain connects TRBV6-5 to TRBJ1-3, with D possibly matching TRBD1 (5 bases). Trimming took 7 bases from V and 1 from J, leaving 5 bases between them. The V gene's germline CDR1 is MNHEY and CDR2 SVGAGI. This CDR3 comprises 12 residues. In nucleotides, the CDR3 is TGTGCCAGCACAGGGTCTGGAAACACCATATATTTT. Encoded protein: CASTGSGNTIYF.

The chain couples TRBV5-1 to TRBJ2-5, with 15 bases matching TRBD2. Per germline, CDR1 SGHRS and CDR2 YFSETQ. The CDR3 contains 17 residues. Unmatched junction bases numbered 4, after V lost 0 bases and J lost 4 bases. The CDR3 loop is CASSLGTSGRALETQYF. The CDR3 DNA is TGCGCCAGCAGCTTGGGGACTAGCGGGAGGGCCCTAGAGACCCAGTACTTC.

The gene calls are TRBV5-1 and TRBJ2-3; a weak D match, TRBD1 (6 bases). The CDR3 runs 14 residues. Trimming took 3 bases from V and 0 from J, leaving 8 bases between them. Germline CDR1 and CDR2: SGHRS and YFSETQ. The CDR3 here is CASSWDKSTDTQYF. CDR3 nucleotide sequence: TGCGCCAGCAGCTGGGACAAGAGCACAGATACGCAGTATTTT.

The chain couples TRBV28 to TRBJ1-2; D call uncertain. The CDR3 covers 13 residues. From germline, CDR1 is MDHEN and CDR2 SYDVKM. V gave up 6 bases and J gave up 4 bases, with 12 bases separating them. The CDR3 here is CASSSQILYGYTF. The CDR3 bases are TGTGCCAGCAGCTCACAGATCCTCTATGGCTACACCTTC.

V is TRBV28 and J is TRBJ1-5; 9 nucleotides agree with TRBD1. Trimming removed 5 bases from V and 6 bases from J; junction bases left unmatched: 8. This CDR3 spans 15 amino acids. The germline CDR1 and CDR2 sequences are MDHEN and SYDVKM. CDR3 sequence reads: CASSTHRGLGQPQHF. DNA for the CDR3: TGTGCCAGCAGTACACACAGGGGGCTGGGTCAGCCCCAGCATTTT.

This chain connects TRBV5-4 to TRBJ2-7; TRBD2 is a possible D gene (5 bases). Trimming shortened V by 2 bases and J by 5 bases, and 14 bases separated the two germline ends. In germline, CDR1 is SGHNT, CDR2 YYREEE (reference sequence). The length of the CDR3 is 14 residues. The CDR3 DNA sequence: TGTGCCAGCAGCTTCGAGGGAGCGAACCACGAGCAGTACTTC. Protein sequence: CASSFEGANHEQYF.

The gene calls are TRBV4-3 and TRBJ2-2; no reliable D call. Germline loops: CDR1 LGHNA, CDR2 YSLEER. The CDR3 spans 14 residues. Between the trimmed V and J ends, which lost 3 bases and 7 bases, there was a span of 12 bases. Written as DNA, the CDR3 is TGCGCCAGCAGCCAGGGCTCCAGTTACGGGGAGCTGTTTTTT. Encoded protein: CASSQGSSYGELFF.

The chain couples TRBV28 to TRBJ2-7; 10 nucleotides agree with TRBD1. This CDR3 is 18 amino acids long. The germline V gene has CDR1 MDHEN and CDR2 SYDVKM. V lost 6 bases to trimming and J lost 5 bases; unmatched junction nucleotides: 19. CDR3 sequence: CASSDITGWDRGGDEQYF. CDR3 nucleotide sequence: TGTGCCAGCAGCGACATCACCGGATGGGACAGGGGTGGGGACGAGCAGTACTTC.

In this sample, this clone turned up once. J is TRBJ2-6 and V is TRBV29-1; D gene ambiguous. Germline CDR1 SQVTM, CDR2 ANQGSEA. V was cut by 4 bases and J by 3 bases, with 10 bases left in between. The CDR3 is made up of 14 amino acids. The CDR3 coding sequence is TGCAGCGTTGTCTTTTCGTTTGGGGCCAACGTCCTGACTTTC. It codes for CSVVFSFGANVLTF.

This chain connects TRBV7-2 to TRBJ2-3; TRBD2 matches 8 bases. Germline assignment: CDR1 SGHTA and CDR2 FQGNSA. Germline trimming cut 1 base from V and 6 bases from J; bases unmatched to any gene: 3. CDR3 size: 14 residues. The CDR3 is CASSLGGTSDTQYF. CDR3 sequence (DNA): TGTGCCAGCAGCTTAGGGGGGACTAGTGATACGCAGTATTTT.

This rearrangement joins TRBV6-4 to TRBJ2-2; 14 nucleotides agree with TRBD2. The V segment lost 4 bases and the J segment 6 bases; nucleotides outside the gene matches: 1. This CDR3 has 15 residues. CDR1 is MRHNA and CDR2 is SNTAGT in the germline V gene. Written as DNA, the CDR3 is TGTGCCAGCAGTGGACTAGCGGGAGGGCCCGGGGAGCTGTTTTTT. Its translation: CASSGLAGGPGELFF.

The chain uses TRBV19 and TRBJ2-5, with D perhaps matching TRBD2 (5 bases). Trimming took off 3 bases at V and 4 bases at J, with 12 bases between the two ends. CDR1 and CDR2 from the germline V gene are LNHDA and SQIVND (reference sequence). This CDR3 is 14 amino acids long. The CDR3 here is CASSMGSSPETQYF. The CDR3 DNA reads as TGTGCCAGTAGTATGGGGAGCTCCCCAGAGACCCAGTACTTC.

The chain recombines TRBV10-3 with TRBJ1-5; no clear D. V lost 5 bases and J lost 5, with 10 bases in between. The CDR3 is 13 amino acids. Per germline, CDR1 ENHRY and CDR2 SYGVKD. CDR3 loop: CAISSRGDQPQHF. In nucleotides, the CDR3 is TGTGCCATCAGTTCCCGGGGTGATCAGCCCCAGCATTTT.

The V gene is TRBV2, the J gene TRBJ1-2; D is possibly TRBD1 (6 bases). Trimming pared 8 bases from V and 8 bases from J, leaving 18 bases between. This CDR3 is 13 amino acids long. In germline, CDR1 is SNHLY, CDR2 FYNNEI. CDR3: CASSVEAQGGYTF. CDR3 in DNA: TGTGCCAGCTCGGTCGAGGCGCAGGGGGGCTACACCTTC.

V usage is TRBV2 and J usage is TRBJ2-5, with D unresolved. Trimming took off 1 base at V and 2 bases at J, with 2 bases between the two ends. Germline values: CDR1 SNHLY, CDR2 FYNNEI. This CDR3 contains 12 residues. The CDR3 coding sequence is TGTGCCAGCAGTGAAGGGCAAGAGACCCAGTACTTC. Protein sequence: CASSEGQETQYF.

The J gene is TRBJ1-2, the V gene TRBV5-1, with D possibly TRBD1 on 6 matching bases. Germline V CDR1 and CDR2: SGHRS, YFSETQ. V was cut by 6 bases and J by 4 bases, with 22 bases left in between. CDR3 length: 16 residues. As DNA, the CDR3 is TGCGCCAGCACCTTCACCACGGACAGTCCCGTCTATGGCTACACCTTC. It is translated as CASTFTTDSPVYGYTF.

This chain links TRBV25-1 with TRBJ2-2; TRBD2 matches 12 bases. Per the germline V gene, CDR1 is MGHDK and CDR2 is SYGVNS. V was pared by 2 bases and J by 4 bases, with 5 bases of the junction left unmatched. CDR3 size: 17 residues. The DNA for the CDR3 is TGTGCCAGCAGTGAACCTAGCGGGAGGGCGGGCACCGGGGAGCTGTTTTTT. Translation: CASSEPSGRAGTGELFF.

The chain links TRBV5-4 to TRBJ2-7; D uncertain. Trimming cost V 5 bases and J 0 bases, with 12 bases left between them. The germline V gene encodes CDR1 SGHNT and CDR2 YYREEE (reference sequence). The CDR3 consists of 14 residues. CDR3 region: CASRPRLSSYEQYF. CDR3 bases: TGTGCCAGCAGACCCAGGCTTAGCTCCTACGAGCAGTACTTC.

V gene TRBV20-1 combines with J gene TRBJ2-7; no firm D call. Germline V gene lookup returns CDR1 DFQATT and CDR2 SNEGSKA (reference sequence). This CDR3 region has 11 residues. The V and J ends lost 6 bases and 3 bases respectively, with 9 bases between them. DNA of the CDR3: TGCAGTGCGGCGGTTTACTACGAGCAGTACTTC. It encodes CSAAVYYEQYF.

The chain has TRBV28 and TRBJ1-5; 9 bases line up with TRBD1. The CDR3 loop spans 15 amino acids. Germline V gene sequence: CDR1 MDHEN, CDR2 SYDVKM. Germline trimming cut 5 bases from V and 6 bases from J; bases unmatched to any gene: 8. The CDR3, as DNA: TGTGCCAGCAGTCGTGGACAGGGGTGGGGTCAGCCCCAGCATTTT. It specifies CASSRGQGWGQPQHF. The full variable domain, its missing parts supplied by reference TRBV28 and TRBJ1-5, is DVKVTQSSRYLVKRTGEKVFLECVQDMDHENMFWYRQDPGLGLRLIYFSYDVKMKEKGDIPEGYSVSREKKERFSLILESASTNQTSMYLCASSRGQGWGQPQHFGDGTRLSIL.